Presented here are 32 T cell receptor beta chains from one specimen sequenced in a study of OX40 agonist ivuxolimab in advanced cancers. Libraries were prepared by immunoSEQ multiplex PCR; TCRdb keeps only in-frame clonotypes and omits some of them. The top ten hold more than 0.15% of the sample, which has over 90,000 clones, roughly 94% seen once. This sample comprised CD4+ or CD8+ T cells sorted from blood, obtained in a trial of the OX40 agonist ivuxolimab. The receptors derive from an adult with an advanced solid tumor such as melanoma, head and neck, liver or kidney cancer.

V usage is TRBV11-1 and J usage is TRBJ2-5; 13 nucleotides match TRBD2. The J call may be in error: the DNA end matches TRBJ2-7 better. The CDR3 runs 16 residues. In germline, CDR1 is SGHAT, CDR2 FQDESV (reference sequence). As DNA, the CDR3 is TGTGCCAGCAGCCCCCGGGGACTAGCGGGGAACTACGAGCAGTACTTC. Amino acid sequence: CASSPRGLAGNYEQYF.

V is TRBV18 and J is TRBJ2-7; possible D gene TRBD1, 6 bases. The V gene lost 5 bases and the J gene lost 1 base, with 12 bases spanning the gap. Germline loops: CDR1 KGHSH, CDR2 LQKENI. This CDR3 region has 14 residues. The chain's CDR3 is CASSTPGHSYEQYF. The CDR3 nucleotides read TGTGCCAGCTCAACCCCGGGACATTCCTACGAGCAGTACTTC.

Here the CDR3 reads CASSLYRGPVGNTEAFF. The CDR3, as DNA: TGTGCCAGCAGCTTATATCGCGGGCCAGTTGGTAACACTGAAGCTTTCTTT. The rearrangement joins TRBV7-2 to TRBJ1-1; D gene unclear. The CDR3 sequence is 17 residues long. The germline V and J ends were trimmed by 2 bases and 2 bases, with 18 bases remaining between them. The germline gives CDR1 SGHTA, CDR2 FQGNSA.

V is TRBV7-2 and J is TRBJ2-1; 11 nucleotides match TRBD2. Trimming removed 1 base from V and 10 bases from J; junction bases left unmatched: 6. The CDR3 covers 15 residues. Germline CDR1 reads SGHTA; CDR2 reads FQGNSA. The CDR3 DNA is TGTGCCAGCAGCTTAGACCCTAGCGGGGGGCGCGAGCAGTTCTTC. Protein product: CASSLDPSGGREQFF.

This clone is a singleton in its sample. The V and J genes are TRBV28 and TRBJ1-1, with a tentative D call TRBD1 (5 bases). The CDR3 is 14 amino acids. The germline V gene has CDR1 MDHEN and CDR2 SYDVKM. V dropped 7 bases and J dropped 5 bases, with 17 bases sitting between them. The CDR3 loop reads CASTLGYEGTEAFF. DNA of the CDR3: TGTGCCAGCACTCTGGGTTATGAGGGGACTGAAGCTTTCTTT.

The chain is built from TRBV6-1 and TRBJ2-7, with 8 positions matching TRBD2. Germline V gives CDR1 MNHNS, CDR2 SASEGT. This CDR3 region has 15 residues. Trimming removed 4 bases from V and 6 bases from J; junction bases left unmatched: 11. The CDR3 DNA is TGTGCCAGCAGTGGCGGGAGGCCCAAGGACGTCGAGCAGTACTTC. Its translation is CASSGGRPKDVEQYF.

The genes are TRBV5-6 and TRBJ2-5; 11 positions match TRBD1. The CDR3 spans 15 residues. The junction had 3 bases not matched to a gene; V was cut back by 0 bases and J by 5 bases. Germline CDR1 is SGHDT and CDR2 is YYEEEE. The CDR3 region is CASSLEGQGVETQYF. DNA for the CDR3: TGTGCCAGCAGCTTGGAGGGACAGGGGGTGGAGACCCAGTACTTC. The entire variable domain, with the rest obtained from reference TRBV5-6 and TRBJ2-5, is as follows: DAGVTQSPTHLIKTRGQQVTLRCSPKSGHDTVSWYQQALGQGPQFIFQYYEEEERQRGNFPDRFSGHQFPNYSSELNVNALLLGDSALYLCASSLEGQGVETQYFGPGTRLLVL.

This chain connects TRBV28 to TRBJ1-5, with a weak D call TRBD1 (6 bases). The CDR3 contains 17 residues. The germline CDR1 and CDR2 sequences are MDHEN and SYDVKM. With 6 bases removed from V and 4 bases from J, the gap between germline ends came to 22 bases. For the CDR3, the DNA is TGTGCCAGCAGCACACAGGGACGGGGAGTTGGAAATCAGCCCCAGCATTTT. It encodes CASSTQGRGVGNQPQHF.

The chain's CDR3 is CASSGSLNSGNTIYF. The CDR3 coding sequence is TGTGCCAGCAGCGGCTCGTTGAACTCTGGAAACACCATATATTTT. The rearrangement links TRBV6-5 to TRBJ1-3; D is uncertain. The CDR3 is made up of 15 amino acids. Germline loops: CDR1 MNHEY, CDR2 SVGAGI. V lost 6 bases to trimming and J lost 0 bases, with 12 bases between them.

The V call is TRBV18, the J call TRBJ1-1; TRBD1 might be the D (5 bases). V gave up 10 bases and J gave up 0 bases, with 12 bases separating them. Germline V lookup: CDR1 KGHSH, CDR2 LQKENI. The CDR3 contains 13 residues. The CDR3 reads CATQGVVNTEAFF. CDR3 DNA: TGTGCCACCCAAGGGGTAGTGAACACTGAAGCTTTCTTT.

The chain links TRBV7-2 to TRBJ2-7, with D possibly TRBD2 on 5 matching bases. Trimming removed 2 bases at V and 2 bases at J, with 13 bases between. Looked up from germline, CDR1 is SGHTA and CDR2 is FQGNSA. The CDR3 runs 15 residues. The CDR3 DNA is TGTGCCAGCAGCTTACGAGAGGGAATTCCCTACGAGCAGTACTTC. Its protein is CASSLREGIPYEQYF.

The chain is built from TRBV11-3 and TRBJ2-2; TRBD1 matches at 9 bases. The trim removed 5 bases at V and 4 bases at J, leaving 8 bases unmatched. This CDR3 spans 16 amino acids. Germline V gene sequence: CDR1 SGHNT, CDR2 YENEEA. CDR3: CASSPRTGVPTGELFF. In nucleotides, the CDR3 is TGTGCCAGCAGCCCCAGGACAGGGGTACCCACCGGGGAGCTGTTTTTT.

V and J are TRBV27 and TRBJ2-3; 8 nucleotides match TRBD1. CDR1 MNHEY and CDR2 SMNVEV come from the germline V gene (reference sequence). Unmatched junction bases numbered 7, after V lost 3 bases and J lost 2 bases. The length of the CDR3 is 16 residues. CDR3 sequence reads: CASSFKTGGLTDTQYF. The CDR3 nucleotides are TGTGCCAGCAGTTTTAAAACAGGGGGGCTCACAGATACGCAGTATTTT.

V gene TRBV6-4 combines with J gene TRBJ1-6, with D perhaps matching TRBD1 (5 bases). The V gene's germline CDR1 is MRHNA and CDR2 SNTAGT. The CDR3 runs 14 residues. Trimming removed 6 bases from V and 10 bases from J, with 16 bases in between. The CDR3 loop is CASRDTWNGSPLHF. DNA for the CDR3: TGTGCCAGCAGGGACACATGGAACGGATCACCCCTCCACTTT.

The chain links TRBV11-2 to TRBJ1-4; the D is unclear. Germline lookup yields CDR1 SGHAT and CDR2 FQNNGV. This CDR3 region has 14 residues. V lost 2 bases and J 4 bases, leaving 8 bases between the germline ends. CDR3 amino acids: CASSLNSGNEKLFF. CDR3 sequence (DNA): TGTGCCAGCAGCTTAAATTCCGGTAATGAAAAACTGTTTTTT. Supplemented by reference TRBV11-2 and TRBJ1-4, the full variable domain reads EAGVAQSPRYKIIEKRQSVAFWCNPISGHATLYWYQQILGQGPKLLIQFQNNGVVDDSQLPKDRFSAERLKGVDSTLKIQPAKLEDSAVYLCASSLNSGNEKLFFGSGTQLSVL.

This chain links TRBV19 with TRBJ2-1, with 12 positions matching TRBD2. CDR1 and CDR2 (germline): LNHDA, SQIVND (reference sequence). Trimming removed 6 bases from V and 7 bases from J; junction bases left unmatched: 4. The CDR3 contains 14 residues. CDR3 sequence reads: CASRTLAGGNEQFF. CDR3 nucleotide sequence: TGTGCCAGTAGGACTCTAGCGGGAGGGAATGAGCAGTTCTTC.

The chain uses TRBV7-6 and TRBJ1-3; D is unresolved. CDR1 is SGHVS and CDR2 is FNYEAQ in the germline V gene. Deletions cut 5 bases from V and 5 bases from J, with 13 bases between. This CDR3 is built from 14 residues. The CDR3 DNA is TGTGCCAGCAGCATTGGAGGGCTCAGAAACACCATATATTTT. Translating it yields CASSIGGLRNTIYF.

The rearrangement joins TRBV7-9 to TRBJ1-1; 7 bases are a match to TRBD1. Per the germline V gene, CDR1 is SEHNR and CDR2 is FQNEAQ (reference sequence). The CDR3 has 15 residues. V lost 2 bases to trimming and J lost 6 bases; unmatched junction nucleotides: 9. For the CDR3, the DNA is TGTGCCAGCAGCTTACGCAGGGGGGTAGGTGCTGAAGCTTTCTTT. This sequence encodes CASSLRRGVGAEAFF.

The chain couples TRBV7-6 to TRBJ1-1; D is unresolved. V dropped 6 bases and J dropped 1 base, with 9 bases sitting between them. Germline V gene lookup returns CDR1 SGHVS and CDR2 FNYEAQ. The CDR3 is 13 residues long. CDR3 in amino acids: CASRREGNTEAFF. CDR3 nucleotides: TGTGCCAGCAGGAGAGAGGGGAACACTGAAGCTTTCTTT.

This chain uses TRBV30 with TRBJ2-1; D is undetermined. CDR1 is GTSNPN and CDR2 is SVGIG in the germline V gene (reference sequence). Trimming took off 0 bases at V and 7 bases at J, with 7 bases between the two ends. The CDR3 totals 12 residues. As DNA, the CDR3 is TGTGCCTGGAGTGTACAAGGTAATGAGCAGTTCTTC. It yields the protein CAWSVQGNEQFF.

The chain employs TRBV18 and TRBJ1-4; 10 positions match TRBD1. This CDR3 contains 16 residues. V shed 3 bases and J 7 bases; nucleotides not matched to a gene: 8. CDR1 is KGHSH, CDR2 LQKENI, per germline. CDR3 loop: CASSPSSGTGVEKLFF. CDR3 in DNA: TGTGCCAGCTCACCCTCCTCCGGGACAGGGGTTGAAAAACTGTTTTTT.

The CDR3 coding sequence is TGTGCCAGCCGTACCAGGATAGGGGCTGGAAACACCATATATTTT. The encoded protein is CASRTRIGAGNTIYF. The chain is built from TRBV6-1 and TRBJ1-3; tentatively, D is TRBD1 (5 bases). The CDR3 contains 15 residues. The V gene's germline CDR1 is MNHNS and CDR2 SASEGT. The V end was cut by 8 bases, the J end by 2 bases, with 16 bases between.

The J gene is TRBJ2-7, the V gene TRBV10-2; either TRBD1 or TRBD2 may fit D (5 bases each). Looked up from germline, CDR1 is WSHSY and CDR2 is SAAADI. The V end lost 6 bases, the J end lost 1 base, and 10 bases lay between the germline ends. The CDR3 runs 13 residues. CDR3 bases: TGCGCCAGCAGCGGGACGGGGTCCTACGAGCAGTACTTC. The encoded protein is CASSGTGSYEQYF.

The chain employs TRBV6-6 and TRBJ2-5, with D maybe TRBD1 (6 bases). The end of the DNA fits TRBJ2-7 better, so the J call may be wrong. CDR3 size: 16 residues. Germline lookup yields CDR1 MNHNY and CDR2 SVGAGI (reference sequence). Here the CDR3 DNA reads TGTGCCAGCAGTTACCTTCACAGGGCCTCAAGGTACGAGCAGTACTTC. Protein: CASSYLHRASRYEQYF.

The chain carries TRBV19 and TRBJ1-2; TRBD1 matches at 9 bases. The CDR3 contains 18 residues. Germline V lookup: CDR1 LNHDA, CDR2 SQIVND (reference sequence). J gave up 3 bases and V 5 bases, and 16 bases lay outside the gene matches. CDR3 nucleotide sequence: TGTGCCAGTAGTTCCCCCGGGACAGGGACTAGCGTTGACTATGGCTACACCTTC. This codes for CASSSPGTGTSVDYGYTF.

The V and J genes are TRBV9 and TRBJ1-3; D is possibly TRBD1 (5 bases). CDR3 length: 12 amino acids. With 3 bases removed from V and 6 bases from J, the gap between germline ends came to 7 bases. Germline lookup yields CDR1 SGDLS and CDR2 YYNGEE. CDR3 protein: CASSGQTNTIYF. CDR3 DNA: TGTGCCAGCAGCGGACAGACAAACACCATATATTTT.

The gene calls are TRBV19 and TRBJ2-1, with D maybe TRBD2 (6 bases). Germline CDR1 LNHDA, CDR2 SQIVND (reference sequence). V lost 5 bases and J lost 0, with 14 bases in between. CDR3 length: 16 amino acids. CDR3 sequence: CASSYTADYSYNEQFF. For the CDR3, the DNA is TGTGCCAGTAGTTACACAGCGGACTACTCCTACAATGAGCAGTTCTTC.

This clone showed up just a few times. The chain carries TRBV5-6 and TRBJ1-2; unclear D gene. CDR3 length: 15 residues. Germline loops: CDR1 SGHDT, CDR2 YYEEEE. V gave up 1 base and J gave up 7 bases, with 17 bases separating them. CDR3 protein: CASSLTGTLVRGYTF. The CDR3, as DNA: TGTGCCAGCAGCTTGACGGGCACCCTCGTTCGTGGCTACACCTTC.

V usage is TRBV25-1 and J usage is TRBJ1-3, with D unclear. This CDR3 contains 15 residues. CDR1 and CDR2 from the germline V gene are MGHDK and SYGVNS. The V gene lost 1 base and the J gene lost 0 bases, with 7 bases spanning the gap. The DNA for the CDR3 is TGTGCCAGCAGTGAATCTCCGGTCTCTGGAAACACCATATATTTT. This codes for CASSESPVSGNTIYF.

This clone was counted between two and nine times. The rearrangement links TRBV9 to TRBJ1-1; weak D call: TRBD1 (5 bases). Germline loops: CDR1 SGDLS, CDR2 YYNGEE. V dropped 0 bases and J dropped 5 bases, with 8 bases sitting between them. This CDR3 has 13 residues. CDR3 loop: CASSVGDVTEAFF. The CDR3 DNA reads TGTGCCAGCAGCGTAGGGGACGTGACTGAAGCTTTCTTT.

The CDR3 spells CASSQALPGQGDHTQYF. The DNA of the CDR3 is TGTGCCAGCAGCCAAGCCCTCCCGGGACAGGGGGATCATACGCAGTATTTT. The V call is TRBV4-2, the J call TRBJ2-3, with 11 positions matching TRBD1. Losses at the gene ends were 1 base for V and 7 bases for J; bases not matched to a gene: 10. CDR3 size: 17 residues. Looked up from germline, CDR1 is LGHNA and CDR2 is YNFKEQ.

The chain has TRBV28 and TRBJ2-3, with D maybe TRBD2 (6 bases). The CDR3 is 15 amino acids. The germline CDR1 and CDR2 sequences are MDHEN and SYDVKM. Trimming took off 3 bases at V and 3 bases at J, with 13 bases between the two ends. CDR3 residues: CASSFLPGVTDTQYF. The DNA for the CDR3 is TGTGCCAGCAGTTTTCTTCCGGGGGTAACAGATACGCAGTATTTT.